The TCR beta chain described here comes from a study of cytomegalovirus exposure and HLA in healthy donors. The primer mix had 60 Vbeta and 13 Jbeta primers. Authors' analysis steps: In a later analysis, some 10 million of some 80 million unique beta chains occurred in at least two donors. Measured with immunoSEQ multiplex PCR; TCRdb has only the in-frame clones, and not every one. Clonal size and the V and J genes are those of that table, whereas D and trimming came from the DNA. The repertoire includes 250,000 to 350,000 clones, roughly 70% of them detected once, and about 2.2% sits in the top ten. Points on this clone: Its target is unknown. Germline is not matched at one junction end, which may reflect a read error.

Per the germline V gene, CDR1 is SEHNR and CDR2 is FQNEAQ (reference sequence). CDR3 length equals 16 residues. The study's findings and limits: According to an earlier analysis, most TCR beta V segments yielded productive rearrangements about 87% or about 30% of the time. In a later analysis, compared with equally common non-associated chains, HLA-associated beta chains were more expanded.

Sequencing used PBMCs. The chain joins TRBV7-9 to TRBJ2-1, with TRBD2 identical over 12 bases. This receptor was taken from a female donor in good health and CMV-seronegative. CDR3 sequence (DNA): TGTTCCAGCAGCTCCGGCCAGCTAGCGGGAGGGAGGGAGCAGTTCTTC. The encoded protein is CSSSSGQLAGGREQFF.